This T cell receptor beta chain was captured by sequencing in a study of human T cells and chemical hapten exposure. Study summary: Read at 6 days, the patch tests placed 0.01% DPC on the upper back.

The CDR3 totals 13 residues. The V end lost 2 bases, the J end lost 2 bases, and 7 bases lay between the germline ends. The germline V gene encodes CDR1 SGHNT and CDR2 YYREEE (reference sequence). Time point reported: pre-sensitization, week 0. Treatment: therapeutic diphenylcyclopropenone sensitization with weekly scalp DPC. Those who donated were patients with alopecia, 18 to 70 years of age, and suitable for DPC. One entry per CDR3 protein, called by TCRdb with MiXCR from the RACE reads. This repertoire shows 280,000 or so distinct CDR3 sequences, 7.5% to 8% found once; its top ten account for roughly 1.2%.

The genes are TRBV5-4 and TRBJ2-5, with D unclear. The receptor comes from a man between 18 and 35 years old with alopecia areata. Some clones in this sample may be carry-over from other donors' samples. Source: whole blood, taken in connection with sensitization to the hapten diphenylcyclopropenone (DPC). CDR3 protein: CASSFESQETQYF. CDR3 DNA sequence: TGTGCCAGCAGCTTCGAGAGTCAAGAGACCCAGTACTTC. The full variable domain, its missing parts supplied by reference TRBV5-4 and TRBJ2-5, is ETGVTQSPTHLIKTRGQQVTLRCSSQSGHNTVSWYQQALGQGPQFIFQYYREEENGRGNFPPRFSGLQFPNYSSELNVNALELDDSALYLCASSFESQETQYFGPGTRLLVL.